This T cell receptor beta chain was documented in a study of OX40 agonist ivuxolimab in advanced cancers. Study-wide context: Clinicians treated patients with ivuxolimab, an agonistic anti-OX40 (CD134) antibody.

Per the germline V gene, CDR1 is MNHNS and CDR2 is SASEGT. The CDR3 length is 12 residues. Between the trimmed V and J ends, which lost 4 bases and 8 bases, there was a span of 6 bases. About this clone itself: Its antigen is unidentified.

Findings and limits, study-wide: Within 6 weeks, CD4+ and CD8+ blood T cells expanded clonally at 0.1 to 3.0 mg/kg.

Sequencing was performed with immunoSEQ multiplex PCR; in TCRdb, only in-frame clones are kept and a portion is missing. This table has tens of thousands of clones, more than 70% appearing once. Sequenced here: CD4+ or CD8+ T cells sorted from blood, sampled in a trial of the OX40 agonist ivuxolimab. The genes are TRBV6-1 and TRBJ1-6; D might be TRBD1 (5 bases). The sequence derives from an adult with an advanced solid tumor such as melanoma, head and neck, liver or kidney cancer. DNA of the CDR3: TGTGCCAGCAGTGTAGGGGATTCACCCCTCCACTTT. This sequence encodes CASSVGDSPLHF.